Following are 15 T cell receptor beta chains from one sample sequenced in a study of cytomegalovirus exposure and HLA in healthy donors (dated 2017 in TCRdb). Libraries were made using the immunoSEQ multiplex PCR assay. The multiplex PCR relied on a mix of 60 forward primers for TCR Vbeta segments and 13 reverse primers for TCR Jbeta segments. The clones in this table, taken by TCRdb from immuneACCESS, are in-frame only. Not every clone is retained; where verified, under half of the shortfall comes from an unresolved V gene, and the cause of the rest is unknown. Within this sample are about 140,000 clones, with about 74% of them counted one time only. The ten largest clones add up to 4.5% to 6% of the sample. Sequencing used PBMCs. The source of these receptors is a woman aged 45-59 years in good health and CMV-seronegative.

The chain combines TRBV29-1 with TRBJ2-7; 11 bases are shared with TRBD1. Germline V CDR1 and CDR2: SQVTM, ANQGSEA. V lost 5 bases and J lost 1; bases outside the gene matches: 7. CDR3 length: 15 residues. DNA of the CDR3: TGCAGCGTTTACTGGACAGGGGGCGATTCCTACGAGCAGTACTTC. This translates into CSVYWTGGDSYEQYF.

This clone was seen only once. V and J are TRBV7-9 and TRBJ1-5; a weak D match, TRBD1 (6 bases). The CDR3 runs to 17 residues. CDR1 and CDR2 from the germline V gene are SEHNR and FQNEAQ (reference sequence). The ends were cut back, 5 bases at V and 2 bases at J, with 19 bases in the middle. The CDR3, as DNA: TGTGCCAGCAGCCAAGGCGCAGGGGCAAATCGCAATCAGCCCCAGCATTTT. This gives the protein CASSQGAGANRNQPQHF.

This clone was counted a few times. The CDR3 bases are TGTGCCAGCAGAGAGGAACAGGGAGCAGAGACCCAGTACTTC. Translated, it gives CASREEQGAETQYF. The chain employs TRBV5-4 and TRBJ2-5, with D maybe TRBD1 (6 bases). V was trimmed by 5 bases and J by 4 bases, leaving 15 bases between them. Germline CDR1 is SGHNT and CDR2 is YYREEE (reference sequence). The CDR3 is made up of 14 amino acids.

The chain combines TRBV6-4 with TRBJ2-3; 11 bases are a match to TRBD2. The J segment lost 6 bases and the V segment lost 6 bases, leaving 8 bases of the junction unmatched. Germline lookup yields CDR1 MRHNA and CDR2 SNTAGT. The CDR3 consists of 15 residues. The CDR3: CASSELAGERDTQYF. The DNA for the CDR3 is TGTGCCAGCAGCGAACTAGCGGGGGAAAGGGATACGCAGTATTTT.

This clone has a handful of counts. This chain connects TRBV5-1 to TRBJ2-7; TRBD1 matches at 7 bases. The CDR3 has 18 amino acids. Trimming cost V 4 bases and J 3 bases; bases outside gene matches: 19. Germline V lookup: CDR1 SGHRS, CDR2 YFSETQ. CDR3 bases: TGCGCCAGCAGCCCTTGGACAGGTCGTTTGGAAAGAGTCTACGAGCAGTACTTC. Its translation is CASSPWTGRLERVYEQYF.

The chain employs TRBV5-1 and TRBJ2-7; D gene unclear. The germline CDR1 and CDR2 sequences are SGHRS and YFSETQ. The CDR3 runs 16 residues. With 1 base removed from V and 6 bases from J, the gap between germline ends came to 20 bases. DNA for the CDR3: TGCGCCAGCAGCTTGAGGAGTGCGGAACTTGCGACCGAGCAGTACTTC. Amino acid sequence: CASSLRSAELATEQYF.

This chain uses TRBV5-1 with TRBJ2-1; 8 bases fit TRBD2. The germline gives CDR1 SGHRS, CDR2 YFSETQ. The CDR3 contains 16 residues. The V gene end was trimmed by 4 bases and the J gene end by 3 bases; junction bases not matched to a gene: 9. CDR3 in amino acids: CASSVGLGRVYNEQFF. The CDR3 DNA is TGCGCCAGCAGCGTGGGACTAGGGAGGGTCTACAATGAGCAGTTCTTC.

CDR3 amino acids: CATSKSGLAGPSSYNEQFF. For the CDR3, the DNA is TGTGCCACCAGCAAGTCGGGACTAGCGGGACCCAGCTCCTACAATGAGCAGTTCTTC. V and J are TRBV15 and TRBJ2-1; 13 nucleotides align to TRBD2. The V and J ends lost 4 bases and 0 bases, in that order; junction bases with no gene match: 9. Germline V gives CDR1 LNHNV, CDR2 YYDKDF (reference sequence). CDR3 length equals 19 residues.

The CDR3 here is CASSATGEDNSPLHF. Written as DNA, the CDR3 is TGTGCCAGCAGCGCGACAGGAGAGGATAATTCACCCCTCCACTTT. This chain links TRBV9 with TRBJ1-6; possibly TRBD1 for D (6 bases). The CDR3 has 15 residues. Trimming pared 3 bases from V and 5 bases from J, leaving 12 bases between. Germline assignment: CDR1 SGDLS and CDR2 YYNGEE.

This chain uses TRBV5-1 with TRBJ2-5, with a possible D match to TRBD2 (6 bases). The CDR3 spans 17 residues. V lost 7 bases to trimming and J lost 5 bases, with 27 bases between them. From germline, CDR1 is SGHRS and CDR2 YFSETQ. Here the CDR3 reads CASSREAGPITGETQYF. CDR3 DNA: TGCGCCAGCTCCCGCGAAGCGGGCCCCATCACCGGGGAGACCCAGTACTTC. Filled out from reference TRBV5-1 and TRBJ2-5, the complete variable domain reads KAGVTQTPRYLIKTRGQQVTLSCSPISGHRSVSWYQQTPGQGLQFLFEYFSETQRNKGNFPGRFSGRQFSNSRSEMNVSTLELGDSALYLCASSREAGPITGETQYFGPGTRLLVL.

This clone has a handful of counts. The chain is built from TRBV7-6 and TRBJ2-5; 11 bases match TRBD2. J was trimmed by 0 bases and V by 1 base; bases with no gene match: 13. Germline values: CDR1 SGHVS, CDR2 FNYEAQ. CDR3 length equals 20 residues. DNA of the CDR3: TGTGCCAGCAGCTTAGAGGCGGTAGCGGGGGGGCCGGCCAACCAAGAGACCCAGTACTTC. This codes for CASSLEAVAGGPANQETQYF.

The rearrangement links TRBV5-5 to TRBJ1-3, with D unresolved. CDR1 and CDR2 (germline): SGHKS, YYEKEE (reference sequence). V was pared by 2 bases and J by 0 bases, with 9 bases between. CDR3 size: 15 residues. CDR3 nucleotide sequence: TGTGCCAGCAGCTTCCTGGCGGGCTCTGGAAACACCATATATTTT. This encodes CASSFLAGSGNTIYF. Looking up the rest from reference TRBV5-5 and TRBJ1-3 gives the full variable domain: DAGVTQSPTHLIKTRGQQVTLRCSPISGHKSVSWYQQVLGQGPQFIFQYYEKEERGRGNFPDRFSARQFPNYSSELNVNALLLGDSALYLCASSFLAGSGNTIYFGEGSWLTVV.

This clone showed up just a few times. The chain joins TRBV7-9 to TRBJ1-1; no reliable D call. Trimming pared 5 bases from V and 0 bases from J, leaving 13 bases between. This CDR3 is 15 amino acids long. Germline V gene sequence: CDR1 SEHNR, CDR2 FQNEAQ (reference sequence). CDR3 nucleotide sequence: TGTGCCAGCAGCATATCCATACAGCTGAACACTGAAGCTTTCTTT. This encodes CASSISIQLNTEAFF.

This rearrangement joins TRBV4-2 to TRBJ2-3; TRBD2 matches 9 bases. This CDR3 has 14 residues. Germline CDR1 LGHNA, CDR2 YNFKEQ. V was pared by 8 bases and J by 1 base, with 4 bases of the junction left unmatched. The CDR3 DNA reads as TGTGCCAGCTGGGCTAGCGGGGGCACAGATACGCAGTATTTT. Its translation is CASWASGGTDTQYF.

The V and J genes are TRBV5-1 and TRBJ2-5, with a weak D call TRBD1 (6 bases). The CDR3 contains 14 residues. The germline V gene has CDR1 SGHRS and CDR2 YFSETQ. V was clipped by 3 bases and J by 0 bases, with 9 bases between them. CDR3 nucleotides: TGCGCCAGCAGCTACGGGACAAACCAAGAGACCCAGTACTTC. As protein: CASSYGTNQETQYF.